This TCR beta chain derives from a study of T cell repertoires in cytomegalovirus infection. Each CDR3 protein gets one entry after TCRdb re-called the reads with MiXCR. The sample includes more than 500,000 distinct CDR3 sequences, 16% of them seen just once. Germline values: CDR1 MGHDK, CDR2 SYGVNS. This CDR3 spans 13 amino acids. Trimming took off 4 bases at V and 3 bases at J, with 9 bases between the two ends. This clonotype was counted only a few times. The chain is built from TRBV25-1 and TRBJ1-1; D not resolved. Sequenced: CD8+ T cells from PBMCs. The receptor was derived from a human donor in good health (CMV status not recorded). Some clones in this sample may be carry-over from other donors' samples. The CDR3 nucleotides are TGTGCCAGCAGTGTCGGGGTTCACACTGAAGCTTTCTTT. Translation: CASSVGVHTEAFF.